Each of the 30 T cell receptor beta chains below was sequenced from the same sample in a study of blood T cell repertoires in COVID-19. TCRdb's copy holds only in-frame clones and misses some; the assay was immunoSEQ multiplex PCR. The sample lists more than 200,000 clones, about nine tenths occurring once. Sequencing used PBMCs or T cells enriched from blood (not recorded which). Source of these receptors: a woman in her twenties or thirties with acute COVID-19.

This chain joins TRBV18 and TRBJ1-6; perhaps TRBD1 as D (5 bases). Germline loops: CDR1 KGHSH, CDR2 LQKENI. V lost 6 bases to trimming and J lost 9 bases, with 12 bases between them. CDR3 size: 13 residues. The chain's CDR3 is CASSGRDRSPLHF. The CDR3 coding sequence is TGTGCCAGCTCGGGCAGGGATCGTTCACCCCTCCACTTT.

This sequence joins TRBV13 and TRBJ1-4; D is uncertain. Trimming removed 3 bases at V and 1 base at J, with 6 bases between. This CDR3 has 14 residues. Germline values: CDR1 PRHDT, CDR2 FYEKMQ (reference sequence). The CDR3 region has the DNA TGTGCCAGCAGCTTGTACGGAACTAATGAAAAACTGTTTTTT. Translated: CASSLYGTNEKLFF. Based on the CDR3 plus reference TRBV13 and TRBJ1-4, the full variable domain is AAGVIQSPRHLIKEKRETATLKCYPIPRHDTVYWYQQGPGQDPQFLISFYEKMQSDKGSIPDRFSAQQFSDYHSELNMSSLELGDSALYFCASSLYGTNEKLFFGSGTQLSVL.

This rearrangement joins TRBV2 to TRBJ1-1; D ambiguous. Germline assignment: CDR1 SNHLY and CDR2 FYNNEI. V dropped 3 bases and J dropped 0 bases, with 8 bases sitting between them. The CDR3 has 14 residues. The CDR3 here is CASSEGRMNTEAFF. As DNA, the CDR3 is TGTGCCAGCAGTGAGGGCCGGATGAACACTGAAGCTTTCTTT.

This chain connects TRBV29-1 to TRBJ1-5, with TRBD1 identical over 10 bases. The V segment lost 5 bases and the J segment 5 bases; nucleotides outside the gene matches: 9. This CDR3 spans 15 amino acids. Germline V gene sequence: CDR1 SQVTM, CDR2 ANQGSEA. In DNA form, the CDR3 reads TGCAGCGTTTCCCGGGACAGGGGTCAGGATCAGCCCCAGCATTTT. Residues: CSVSRDRGQDQPQHF.

The CDR3 here is CASSRSGTSANTGELFF. The CDR3 DNA reads as TGTGCCAGCAGCCGATCCGGTACTAGCGCCAACACCGGGGAGCTGTTTTTT. This chain connects TRBV6-2 or TRBV6-3 to TRBJ2-2, with TRBD2 matching 7 bases. CDR1 and CDR2 (germline): MNHEY, SVGEGT. The CDR3 covers 17 residues. Trimming removed 6 bases from V and 2 bases from J; junction bases left unmatched: 12.

The genes are TRBV15 and TRBJ2-1; 8 bases fit TRBD1. There are 14 residues in the CDR3. Germline CDR1 and CDR2: LNHNV and YYDKDF (reference sequence). Unmatched junction bases numbered 7, after V lost 4 bases and J lost 8 bases. Written as DNA, the CDR3 is TGTGCCACCAGCACGAAACAGGGGGGAGATGAGCAGTTCTTC. Residues: CATSTKQGGDEQFF. The full variable domain, with the rest looked up from reference TRBV15 and TRBJ2-1, is DAMVIQNPRYQVTQFGKPVTLSCSQTLNHNVMYWYQQKSSQAPKLLFHYYDKDFNNEADTPDNFQSRRPNTSFCFLDIRSPGLGDTAMYLCATSTKQGGDEQFFGPGTRLTVL.

The chain employs TRBV5-1 and TRBJ2-6, with 11 bases lining up with TRBD1. V shed 1 base, J shed 4 bases, and the junction held 16 bases outside the gene matches. The CDR3 consists of 21 residues. Germline V gene sequence: CDR1 SGHRS, CDR2 YFSETQ. The CDR3 loop is CASSLLWTGGRVVSGANVLTF. The CDR3 region has the DNA TGCGCCAGCAGCTTGCTGTGGACAGGGGGCAGGGTAGTCTCCGGGGCCAACGTCCTGACTTTC.

The chain has TRBV7-9 and TRBJ1-1; 8 bases agree with TRBD1. The CDR3 runs 15 residues. Trimming removed 5 bases from V and 3 bases from J; junction bases left unmatched: 8. Germline CDR1 reads SEHNR; CDR2 reads FQNEAQ (reference sequence). CDR3 sequence (DNA): TGTGCCAGCAGCGCCCCGGACAGGGTTCACACTGAAGCTTTCTTT. Translating gives CASSAPDRVHTEAFF.

This chain connects TRBV6-2 or TRBV6-3 to TRBJ2-2; 13 positions agree with TRBD2. CDR3 length equals 17 residues. Per the germline V gene, CDR1 is MNHEY and CDR2 is SVGEGT. Germline trimming cut 6 bases from V and 0 bases from J; bases unmatched to any gene: 4. The CDR3 protein is CASSWTSGRANTGELFF. CDR3 DNA: TGTGCCAGCAGCTGGACTAGCGGGAGAGCGAACACCGGGGAGCTGTTTTTT.

The chain has TRBV20-1 and TRBJ1-6, with D perhaps matching TRBD1 (5 bases). The V end lost 3 bases, the J end lost 6 bases, and 9 bases lay between the germline ends. The germline gives CDR1 DFQATT, CDR2 SNEGSKA (reference sequence). The length of the CDR3 is 13 residues. The CDR3 nucleotides read TGCAGTGCTAGTCGGGGGTTTAATTCACCCCTCCACTTT. Translation gives CSASRGFNSPLHF.

This sequence joins TRBV28 and TRBJ2-4; weak D call: TRBD1 (7 bases). V was shortened by 7 bases and J by 2 bases, with 12 bases between the two germline ends. The CDR3 contains 14 residues. Germline V gene lookup returns CDR1 MDHEN and CDR2 SYDVKM. The CDR3 DNA reads TGTGCCAGCAACCGGAGGGGGCCCAAAAACATTCAGTACTTC. This codes for CASNRRGPKNIQYF.

The chain links TRBV12-2 to TRBJ1-5; the listed D gene, TRBD1, was not tested against the DNA. TRBV12-2 is annotated as a pseudogene. The CDR3 totals 22 residues. CDR3 sequence (DNA): TGTGCAAGTCGCGAGCATCCACCAACAGGGGAGGAAAAAAGGTATAGCAATCAGCCCCAGCATTTT. Translation: CASREHPPTGEEKRYSNQPQHF.

This chain uses TRBV28 with TRBJ1-2; D unresolved. V was pared by 5 bases and J by 2 bases, with 9 bases between. This CDR3 is built from 13 residues. Germline V gene lookup returns CDR1 MDHEN and CDR2 SYDVKM. CDR3 coding DNA: TGTGCCAGCAGTCCAACCGCGAACTATGGCTACACCTTC. Translated: CASSPTANYGYTF.

The chain carries TRBV7-9 and TRBJ2-2, with 8 bases matching TRBD2. Germline CDR1 and CDR2: SEHNR and FQNEAQ (reference sequence). V was pared by 6 bases and J by 1 base, with 4 bases of the junction left unmatched. The CDR3 spans 15 residues. CDR3 nucleotides: TGTGCCAGCAGACTTAGCGGGATGAACACCGGGGAGCTGTTTTTT. Translating it yields CASRLSGMNTGELFF.

The chain employs TRBV5-1 and TRBJ2-5, with 9 bases matching TRBD1. CDR3 length: 13 residues. The germline gives CDR1 SGHRS, CDR2 YFSETQ. Unmatched junction bases numbered 5, after V lost 3 bases and J lost 8 bases. The CDR3 region is CASSSRDRETQYF. The CDR3 DNA reads as TGCGCCAGCAGCTCCCGGGACAGGGAAACCCAGTACTTC.

This clone was seen a few times. The rearrangement uses TRBV11-2 and TRBJ2-7; 7 bases map to TRBD2. The CDR3 runs 17 residues. CDR1 is SGHAT, CDR2 FQNNGV, per germline. Trimming cost V 0 bases and J 0 bases; bases outside gene matches: 8. This CDR3 is CASSLEASGLSSYEQYF. CDR3 nucleotides: TGTGCCAGCAGCTTAGAGGCTAGCGGACTGAGCTCCTACGAGCAGTACTTC.

This rearrangement joins TRBV7-9 to TRBJ1-6, with unresolved D. This CDR3 comprises 16 residues. Between the trimmed V and J ends, which lost 2 bases and 6 bases, there was a span of 14 bases. Germline CDR1 and CDR2: SEHNR and FQNEAQ (reference sequence). CDR3 nucleotides: TGTGCCAGCAGCTTAAGTAGCAGCTTCACTAATTCACCCCTCCACTTT. It encodes CASSLSSSFTNSPLHF.

This chain connects TRBV2 to TRBJ2-2; the match to TRBD1 covers 7 bases. CDR1 and CDR2 (germline): SNHLY, FYNNEI. Losses at the gene ends were 7 bases for V and 3 bases for J; bases not matched to a gene: 8. The CDR3 consists of 15 residues. The CDR3 DNA sequence: TGTGCCAGCAAATCCGGGACAGAATACACCGGGGAGCTGTTTTTT. Translating gives CASKSGTEYTGELFF.

The chain links TRBV28 to TRBJ1-1, with unresolved D. CDR3 length equals 13 residues. CDR1 and CDR2 from the germline V gene are MDHEN and SYDVKM. V dropped 8 bases and J dropped 6 bases, with 16 bases sitting between them. CDR3 sequence: CASQFSGNSEAFF. CDR3 nucleotides: TGTGCCAGCCAGTTTTCGGGAAACTCTGAAGCTTTCTTT.

This chain links TRBV6-5 with TRBJ2-7, with a possible D match to TRBD1 (7 bases). V lost 6 bases to trimming and J lost 5 bases, with 20 bases between them. Germline loops: CDR1 MNHEY, CDR2 SVGAGI. This CDR3 is built from 15 residues. This CDR3 reads CASSPVSRGADEQYF. CDR3 nucleotides: TGTGCCAGCAGCCCCGTGAGCAGGGGGGCCGACGAGCAGTACTTC.

This rearrangement joins TRBV19 to TRBJ1-2; 10 nucleotides align to TRBD1. Germline CDR1 reads LNHDA; CDR2 reads SQIVND (reference sequence). This CDR3 region has 15 residues. The V gene end was trimmed by 3 bases and the J gene end by 5 bases; junction bases not matched to a gene: 6. CDR3 DNA sequence: TGTGCCAGTAGTATCGGTGGGGGACAGGGGTATGGCTACACCTTC. Amino acid sequence: CASSIGGGQGYGYTF. Looking up the rest from reference TRBV19 and TRBJ1-2 gives the full variable domain: DGGITQSPKYLFRKEGQNVTLSCEQNLNHDAMYWYRQDPGQGLRLIYYSQIVNDFQKGDIAEGYSVSREKKESFPLTVTSAQKNPTAFYLCASSIGGGQGYGYTFGSGTRLTVV.

The V gene is TRBV3-1 (or the pseudogene TRBV3-2), the J gene TRBJ2-3; 8 bases fit TRBD1. The CDR3 sequence is 15 residues long. Trimming cost V 4 bases and J 6 bases; bases outside gene matches: 9. Germline values: CDR1 LGHDT, CDR2 YNNKEL (reference sequence). CDR3 sequence reads: CASSRGDRRFDTQYF. The CDR3 DNA is TGTGCCAGCAGCCGTGGGGACAGGAGATTTGATACGCAGTATTTT.

This clone came up a few times. The chain has TRBV18 and TRBJ2-1; tentative D call: TRBD1 (6 bases). V was trimmed by 4 bases and J by 6 bases, leaving 16 bases between them. The CDR3 spans 15 residues. Germline V gives CDR1 KGHSH, CDR2 LQKENI. CDR3 DNA: TGTGCCAGCTCACTAGGACAGCAGGCAGGCAATGAGCAGTTCTTC. The encoded protein is CASSLGQQAGNEQFF.

The chain links TRBV28 to TRBJ1-2, with 7 bases lining up with TRBD1. CDR1 and CDR2 (germline): MDHEN, SYDVKM. The CDR3 runs to 15 residues. Trimming removed 5 bases from V and 3 bases from J; junction bases left unmatched: 9. The CDR3 DNA sequence: TGTGCCAGCAGTGAGGGACAGACAGAACACTATGGCTACACCTTC. It is translated as CASSEGQTEHYGYTF.

This chain connects TRBV5-4 to TRBJ1-1; D is undetermined. V was cut by 2 bases and J by 4 bases, with 12 bases left in between. The V gene's germline CDR1 is SGHNT and CDR2 YYREEE (reference sequence). The length of the CDR3 is 14 residues. CDR3 loop: CASSFPGAGTEAFF. The DNA for the CDR3 is TGTGCCAGCAGCTTCCCCGGCGCGGGCACTGAAGCTTTCTTT.

The CDR3 is CASSLGQGEYNEQFF. The CDR3 nucleotides read TGTGCCAGCAGCTTAGGGCAGGGGGAGTACAATGAGCAGTTCTTC. The rearrangement joins TRBV7-9 to TRBJ2-1; 7 positions agree with TRBD1. V shed 1 base and J 4 bases; nucleotides not matched to a gene: 4. Germline lookup yields CDR1 SEHNR and CDR2 FQNEAQ (reference sequence). This CDR3 comprises 15 residues.

V usage is TRBV5-1 and J usage is TRBJ2-7, with TRBD1 identical over 8 bases. CDR3 length: 15 residues. The V segment lost 1 base and the J segment 4 bases; nucleotides outside the gene matches: 7. The germline CDR1 and CDR2 sequences are SGHRS and YFSETQ. The CDR3 bases are TGCGCCAGCAGCTTGCGGCAGGGGGCAGAGTACGAGCAGTACTTC. Protein sequence: CASSLRQGAEYEQYF.

This clone occurred once. The genes are TRBV3-1 (or the pseudogene TRBV3-2) and TRBJ2-7, with 9 bases fitting TRBD1. Germline-derived CDR1 and CDR2 are LGHDT and YNNKEL (reference sequence). The CDR3 totals 16 residues. Germline trimming cut 1 base from V and 5 bases from J; bases unmatched to any gene: 9. The CDR3 here is CASSQGGTGRSHEQYF. DNA of the CDR3: TGTGCCAGCAGCCAAGGGGGGACAGGGAGAAGCCACGAGCAGTACTTC.

V usage is TRBV5-1 and J usage is TRBJ1-2, with D perhaps matching TRBD1 (5 bases). This CDR3 comprises 15 residues. Germline V gives CDR1 SGHRS, CDR2 YFSETQ. Trimming removed 4 bases from V and 5 bases from J, with 18 bases in between. CDR3 region: CASSGGTVELYGYTF. In nucleotides, the CDR3 is TGCGCCAGCAGCGGCGGGACTGTCGAGTTGTATGGCTACACCTTC.

The gene calls are TRBV13 and TRBJ1-1; tentative D call: TRBD1 (6 bases). Trimming pared 8 bases from V and 11 bases from J, leaving 27 bases between. Germline V gives CDR1 PRHDT, CDR2 FYEKMQ (reference sequence). The CDR3 extends over 15 amino acids. The CDR3 here is CASRGGSHKAMWAFF. CDR3 in DNA: TGTGCCAGCCGGGGGGGCAGCCACAAGGCAATGTGGGCTTTCTTT.